These T cell receptor beta chains were read from a single sample in a study of blood T cells in healthy people across ages. Each CDR3 protein gets one entry after TCRdb re-called the 5' RACE reads with MiXCR. The table has 1.5 million or so distinct CDR3 sequences, roughly 40% seen once. The material sequenced was blood. The receptor set was obtained from a woman between 18 and 29 years old in good health. CDR3s include the opening cysteine and the closing phenylalanine or tryptophan. Each record gives: V gene, D gene, J gene, clone size, CDR3 DNA, CDR3 protein. A D gene is named only where the DNA matches it firmly. Size is stated for part of the rows, as once, few or many counts, or as a class when the clone is expanded.

>TRBV7-2|-|TRBJ1-2|-
TGTGCCAGCAGCCCCCGCCCCCGGGGAGAAAACTATGGCTACACCTTC
CASSPRPRGENYGYTF
>TRBV20-1|TRBD2|TRBJ2-3|many
TGCAGTGCCCGAGTCGGGACTAGCGGAACAGATACGCAGTATTTT
CSARVGTSGTDTQYF
>TRBV20-1|-|TRBJ2-5|few
TGCAGTGCTAGAGGCCTAGCCTGGGAGGAGACCCAGTACTTC
CSARGLAWEETQYF
>TRBV12-3/TRBV12-4|-|TRBJ2-7|many
TGTGCCAGCACCCTGAGCTCCTATGGGGAGCAGTACTTC
CASTLSSYGEQYF
>TRBV6-6|TRBD2|TRBJ2-3|-
TGTGCCAGCAGTTACCATGGTCCAGCGGGAAGCACAGATACGCAGTATTTT
CASSYHGPAGSTDTQYF
>TRBV27|-|TRBJ2-2|few
TGTGCCACCACCGTCAGGGGCTGGGGCACCGGGGAGCTGTTTTTT
CATTVRGWGTGELFF
>TRBV20-1|-|TRBJ2-5|few
TGCAGTGCTGGACAGCCTAAAGAGACCCAGTACTTC
CSAGQPKETQYF
>TRBV7-2|-|TRBJ2-1|-
TGTGCCAGCAGCCGAGGGGGAGGGGGCTACAATGAGCAGTTCTTC
CASSRGGGGYNEQFF
>TRBV13|TRBD1|TRBJ2-5|few
TGTGCCAGCAGCTCATCCGACTCGGGACAGGTATTCCAAGAGACCCAGTACTTC
CASSSSDSGQVFQETQYF
>TRBV5-1|-|TRBJ2-5|-
TGCGCCAGCAGCGTGGAACAGCCAGCAGGGGACCAGTACTTC
CASSVEQPAGDQYF
>TRBV9|-|TRBJ2-4|-
TGTGCCAGCATGGGTGTCGAAAACATTCAGTACTTC
CASMGVENIQYF
>TRBV29-1|TRBD2|TRBJ2-1|few
TGCAGCGTTGCGGGTGGACTAGCGGGAGGGAGGGGGGCTTACAATGAGCAGTTCTTC
CSVAGGLAGGRGAYNEQFF
>TRBV15|-|TRBJ1-1|few
TGTGCCACCAGCAGGACAGCCCTTAACACTGAAGCTTTCTTT
CATSRTALNTEAFF
>TRBV29-1|TRBD2|TRBJ2-1|many
TGCAGCGTTGATGGGACTAGCCTTTACTCCTACAATGAGCAGTTCTTC
CSVDGTSLYSYNEQFF
>TRBV3-1|TRBD2|TRBJ2-5|-
TGTGCCAGCAGCCAAGATCGGCGGACTAGCGGACATCAAGAGACCCAGTACTTC
CASSQDRRTSGHQETQYF
>TRBV10-1|-|TRBJ2-7|-
TGCGCCAGCAGTGAGTCTCGAACAGTCGCTATCTACGAGCAGTACTTC
CASSESRTVAIYEQYF
>TRBV3-1|TRBD1|TRBJ2-5|-
TGTGCCAGCAGCCCAATTGACAGGGCAGAGCAGTACTTC
CASSPIDRAEQYF
>TRBV13|-|TRBJ2-5|-
TGTGCCAGCAGCGAAACAGGGTACGGAGAGACCCAGTACTTC
CASSETGYGETQYF
>TRBV20-1|TRBD1|TRBJ2-5|many
TGCAGTGCTAGAGGGACAGGTACTCAAGAGACCCAGTACTTC
CSARGTGTQETQYF
>TRBV20-1|TRBD2|TRBJ2-1|-
TGCAGTGCAACCATCTGGGGACTAGCGGGAGGATCTAGCTACAATGAGCAGTTCTTC
CSATIWGLAGGSSYNEQFF
>TRBV19|-|TRBJ1-1|-
TGTGCCAGTATCCCTCGGGGGCGGACGGAAGCTTTCTTT
CASIPRGRTEAFF
>TRBV4-2|TRBD2|TRBJ2-7|many
TGTGCCAGCAGCCCTAGCGGGGGAACCTACGAGCAGTACTTC
CASSPSGGTYEQYF
>TRBV6-5|-|TRBJ2-7|few
TGTGCCAGCGGAGGGGTAGTCTACGAGCAGTACTTC
CASGGVVYEQYF
>TRBV4-1|TRBD2|TRBJ2-3|few
TGCGCCAGCAGCCAAGTGTTTCGTGGGGGGGAAGATACGCAGTATTTT
CASSQVFRGGEDTQYF
>TRBV20-1|TRBD2|TRBJ2-5|few
TGCAGTGCTAGACCTAGCGGGAGAAGACAGACCCAGTACTTC
CSARPSGRRQTQYF
>TRBV6-5|-|TRBJ2-1|few
TGTGCCAGCAGCTTCGGACAGACGTCCTACAATGAGCAGTTCTTC
CASSFGQTSYNEQFF
>TRBV7-9|TRBD1|TRBJ2-7|-
TGTGCCAGCAGCTTCGGGACAGGCCGCTCCTACGAGCAGTACTTC
CASSFGTGRSYEQYF
>TRBV7-2|TRBD2|TRBJ2-3|once
TGTGCCAGCAGCTTAAGGCTAGCGGCCTACACAGATGCGCAGTATTTT
CASSLRLAAYTDAQYF
>TRBV2|-|TRBJ2-3|-
TGTGCCAGCAGTGGGGCAAGACCTGGGGTAGATACGCAGTATTTT
CASSGARPGVDTQYF
>TRBV20-1|-|TRBJ2-3|-
TGCAGTGCTACACAGGGTTATACGCAGTATTTT
CSATQGYTQYF
>TRBV2|TRBD1|TRBJ1-2|once
TGTGCCAGCAGTGGGTACCGGGACAGGGTGTTATATAACTATGGCTACACCTTC
CASSGYRDRVLYNYGYTF
>TRBV19|-|TRBJ2-1|-
TGTGCCAGTAGTATAGGGACACTGACGCACAATGAGCAGTTCTTC
CASSIGTLTHNEQFF
>TRBV10-3|TRBD1|TRBJ2-7|few
TGTGCCATCAGCCGGGACAGCCTTACCTACGAGCAGTACTTC
CAISRDSLTYEQYF
>TRBV5-1|-|TRBJ1-5|once
TGCGCCAACAGCTTGGGGGGGTACGTGGATCAGCCCCAGCATTTT
CANSLGGYVDQPQHF
>TRBV27|TRBD1|TRBJ2-7|-
TGTGCCAGCAGTTTAGCGGGACAGGGGGCTAGCTCAACGGGGGAGCAGTACTTC
CASSLAGQGASSTGEQYF
>TRBV20-1|TRBD2|TRBJ2-5|few
TGCAGTGCCCCGGGACTAGCAGCAGAGACCCAGTACTTC
CSAPGLAAETQYF
>TRBV6-6|TRBD1|TRBJ1-6|-
TGTGCCAGCAGTCGAGGGACAGGGAGTTCCTATAATTCACCCCTCCACTTT
CASSRGTGSSYNSPLHF
>TRBV19|-|TRBJ1-5|-
TGTGCCAGTAGTAATACAGACAATCAGCCCCAGCATTTT
CASSNTDNQPQHF
>TRBV7-9|TRBD1|TRBJ1-6|once
TGTGCCAGCAGCGCGGGACAGTGGGGGGTGGCCCTCCACTTT
CASSAGQWGVALHF
>TRBV9|-|TRBJ1-2|few
TGTGCCAGCACTCTCTCCGGGAACTATGGCTACACCTTC
CASTLSGNYGYTF
>TRBV10-3|TRBD1|TRBJ1-2|once
TGTGCCATCACCGCGGACAGGGGTATACCCTATGGCTACACCTTC
CAITADRGIPYGYTF
>TRBV11-2|-|TRBJ2-7|-
TGTACCAGCAGCTTCAGATTCTCTTCGGAGACATACGAGCAGTACTTC
CTSSFRFSSETYEQYF
>TRBV5-1|-|TRBJ2-2|-
TGCGCCAGCAGCCAAGAGACAGGCCCCGGGGAGCTGTTTTTT
CASSQETGPGELFF
>TRBV20-1|-|TRBJ1-5|-
TGCAGTGCTAGCTGGGCGGGCCTGCCCAATCAGCCCCAGCATTTT
CSASWAGLPNQPQHF
>TRBV20-1|-|TRBJ2-1|few
TGCAGTGCGAGACCACCGTCCGTCCTAGAGCAGTTCTTC
CSARPPSVLEQFF